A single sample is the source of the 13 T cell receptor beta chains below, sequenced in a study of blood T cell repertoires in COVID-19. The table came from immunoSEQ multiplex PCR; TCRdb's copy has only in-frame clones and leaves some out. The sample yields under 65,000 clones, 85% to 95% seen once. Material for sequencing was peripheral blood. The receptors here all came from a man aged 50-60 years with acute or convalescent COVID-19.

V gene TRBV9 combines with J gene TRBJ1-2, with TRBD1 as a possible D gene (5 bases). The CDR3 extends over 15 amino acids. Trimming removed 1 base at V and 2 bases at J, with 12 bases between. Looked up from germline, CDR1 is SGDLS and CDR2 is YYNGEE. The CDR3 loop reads CASSVSWRQNYGYTF. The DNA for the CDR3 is TGTGCCAGCAGCGTAAGTTGGCGACAGAACTATGGCTACACCTTC.

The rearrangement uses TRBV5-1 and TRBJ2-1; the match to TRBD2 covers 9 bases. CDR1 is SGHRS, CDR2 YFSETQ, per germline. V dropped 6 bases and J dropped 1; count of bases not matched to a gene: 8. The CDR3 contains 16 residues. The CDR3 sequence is CASKLFSGGSYNEQFF. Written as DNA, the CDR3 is TGCGCCAGCAAATTATTTAGCGGGGGTTCCTACAATGAGCAGTTCTTC.

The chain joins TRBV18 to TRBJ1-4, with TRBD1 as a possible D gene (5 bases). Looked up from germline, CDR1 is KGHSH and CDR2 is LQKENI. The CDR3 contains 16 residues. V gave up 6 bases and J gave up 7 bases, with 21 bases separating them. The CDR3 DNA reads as TGTGCCAGCTCTACCCGATCCACAGGATTCAGTGAAAAACTGTTTTTT. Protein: CASSTRSTGFSEKLFF.

The CDR3 spells CASSQQGAGANVLTF. The CDR3 DNA reads TGTGCCAGCAGCCAACAGGGAGCTGGGGCCAACGTCCTGACTTTC. The chain has TRBV28 and TRBJ2-6; perhaps TRBD1 as D (6 bases). Trimming left V 6 bases short and J 2 bases short, with 11 bases between. Germline V lookup: CDR1 MDHEN, CDR2 SYDVKM. The CDR3 length is 15 residues.

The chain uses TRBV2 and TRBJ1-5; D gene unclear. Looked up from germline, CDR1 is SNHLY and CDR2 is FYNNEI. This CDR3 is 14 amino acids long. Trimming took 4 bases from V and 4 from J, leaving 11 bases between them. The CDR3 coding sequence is TGTGCCAGCAGTGCTGGCCCGGGGAATCAGCCCCAGCATTTT. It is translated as CASSAGPGNQPQHF.

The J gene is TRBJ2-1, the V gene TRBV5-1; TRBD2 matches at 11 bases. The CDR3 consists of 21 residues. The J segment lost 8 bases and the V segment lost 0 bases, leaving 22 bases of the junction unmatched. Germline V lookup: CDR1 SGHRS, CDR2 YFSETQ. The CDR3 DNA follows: TGCGCCAGCAGCTTGGCCGAACCAGGGGTAGCGGGGGGGCATGTTCGGTATGAGCAGTTCTTC. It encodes CASSLAEPGVAGGHVRYEQFF.

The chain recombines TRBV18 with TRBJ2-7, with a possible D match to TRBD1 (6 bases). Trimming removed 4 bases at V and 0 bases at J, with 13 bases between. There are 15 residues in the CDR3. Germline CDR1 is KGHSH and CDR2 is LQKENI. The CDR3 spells CASSLPRGSSYEQYF. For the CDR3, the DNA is TGTGCCAGCTCACTCCCTAGGGGGAGCTCCTACGAGCAGTACTTC.

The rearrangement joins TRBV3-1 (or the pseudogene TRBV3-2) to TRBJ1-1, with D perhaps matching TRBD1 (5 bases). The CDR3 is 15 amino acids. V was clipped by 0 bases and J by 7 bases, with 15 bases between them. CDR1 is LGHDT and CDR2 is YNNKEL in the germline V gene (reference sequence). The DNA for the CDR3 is TGTGCCAGCAGCCAAGATTCGGGAGGGGCTCTTGAAGCTTTCTTT. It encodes CASSQDSGGALEAFF.

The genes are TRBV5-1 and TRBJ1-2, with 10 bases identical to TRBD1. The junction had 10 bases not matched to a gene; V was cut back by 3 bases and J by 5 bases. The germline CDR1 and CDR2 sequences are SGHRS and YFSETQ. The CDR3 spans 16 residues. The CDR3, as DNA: TGCGCCAGCAGCTCAGGACAGGGGGTGACCACTTATGGCTACACCTTC. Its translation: CASSSGQGVTTYGYTF. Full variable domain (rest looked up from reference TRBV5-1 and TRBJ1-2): KAGVTQTPRYLIKTRGQQVTLSCSPISGHRSVSWYQQTPGQGLQFLFEYFSETQRNKGNFPGRFSGRQFSNSRSEMNVSTLELGDSALYLCASSSGQGVTTYGYTFGSGTRLTVV.

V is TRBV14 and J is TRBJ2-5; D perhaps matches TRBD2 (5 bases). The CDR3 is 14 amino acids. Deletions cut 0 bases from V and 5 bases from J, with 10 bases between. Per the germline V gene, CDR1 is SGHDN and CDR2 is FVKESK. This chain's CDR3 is CASSQEASRETQYF. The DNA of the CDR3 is TGTGCCAGCAGCCAAGAGGCTAGCCGGGAGACCCAGTACTTC.

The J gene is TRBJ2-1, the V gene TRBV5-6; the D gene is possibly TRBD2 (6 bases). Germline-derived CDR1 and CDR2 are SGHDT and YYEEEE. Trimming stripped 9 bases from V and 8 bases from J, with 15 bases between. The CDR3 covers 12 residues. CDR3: CATTRGDDEQFF. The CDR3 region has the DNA TGTGCCACCACCCGCGGGGACGATGAGCAGTTCTTC.

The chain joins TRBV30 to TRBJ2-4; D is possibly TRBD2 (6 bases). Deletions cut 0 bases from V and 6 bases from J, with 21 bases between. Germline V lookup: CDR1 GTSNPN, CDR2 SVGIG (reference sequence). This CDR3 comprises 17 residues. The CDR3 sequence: CAWSVGALGGVRNIQYF. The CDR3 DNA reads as TGTGCCTGGAGTGTCGGGGCTCTAGGCGGGGTAAGAAACATTCAGTACTTC.

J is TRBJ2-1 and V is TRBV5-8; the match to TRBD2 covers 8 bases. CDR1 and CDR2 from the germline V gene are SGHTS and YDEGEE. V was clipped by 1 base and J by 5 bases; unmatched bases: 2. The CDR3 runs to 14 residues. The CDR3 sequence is CASSLTGGHNEQFF. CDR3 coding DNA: TGTGCCAGCAGCTTGACGGGGGGGCACAATGAGCAGTTCTTC.